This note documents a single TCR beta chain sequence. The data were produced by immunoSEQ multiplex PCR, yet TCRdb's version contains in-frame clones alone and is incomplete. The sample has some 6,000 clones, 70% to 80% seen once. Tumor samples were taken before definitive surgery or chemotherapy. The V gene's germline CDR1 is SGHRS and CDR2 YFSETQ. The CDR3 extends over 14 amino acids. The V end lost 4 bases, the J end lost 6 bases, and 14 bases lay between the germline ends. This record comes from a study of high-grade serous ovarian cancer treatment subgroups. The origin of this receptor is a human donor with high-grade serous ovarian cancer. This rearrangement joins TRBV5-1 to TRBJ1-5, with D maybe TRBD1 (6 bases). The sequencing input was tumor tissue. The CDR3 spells CASSAGQPGQPQHF. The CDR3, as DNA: TGCGCCAGCAGCGCAGGACAGCCGGGTCAGCCCCAGCATTTT. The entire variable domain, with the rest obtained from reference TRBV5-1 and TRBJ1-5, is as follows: KAGVTQTPRYLIKTRGQQVTLSCSPISGHRSVSWYQQTPGQGLQFLFEYFSETQRNKGNFPGRFSGRQFSNSRSEMNVSTLELGDSALYLCASSAGQPGQPQHFGDGTRLSIL.